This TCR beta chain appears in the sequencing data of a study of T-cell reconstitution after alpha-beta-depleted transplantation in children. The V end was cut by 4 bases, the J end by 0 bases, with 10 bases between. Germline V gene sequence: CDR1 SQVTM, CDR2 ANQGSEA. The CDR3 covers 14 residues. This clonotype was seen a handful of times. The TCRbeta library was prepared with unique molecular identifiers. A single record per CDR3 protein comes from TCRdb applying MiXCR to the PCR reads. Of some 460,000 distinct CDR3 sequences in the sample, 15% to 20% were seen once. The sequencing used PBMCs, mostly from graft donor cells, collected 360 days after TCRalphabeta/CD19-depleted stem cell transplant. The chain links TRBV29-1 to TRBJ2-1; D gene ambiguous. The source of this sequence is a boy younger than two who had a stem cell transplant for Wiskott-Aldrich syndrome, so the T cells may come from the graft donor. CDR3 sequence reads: CSVVARSSYNEQFF. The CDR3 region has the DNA TGCAGCGTTGTAGCCAGGAGCTCCTACAATGAGCAGTTCTTC.